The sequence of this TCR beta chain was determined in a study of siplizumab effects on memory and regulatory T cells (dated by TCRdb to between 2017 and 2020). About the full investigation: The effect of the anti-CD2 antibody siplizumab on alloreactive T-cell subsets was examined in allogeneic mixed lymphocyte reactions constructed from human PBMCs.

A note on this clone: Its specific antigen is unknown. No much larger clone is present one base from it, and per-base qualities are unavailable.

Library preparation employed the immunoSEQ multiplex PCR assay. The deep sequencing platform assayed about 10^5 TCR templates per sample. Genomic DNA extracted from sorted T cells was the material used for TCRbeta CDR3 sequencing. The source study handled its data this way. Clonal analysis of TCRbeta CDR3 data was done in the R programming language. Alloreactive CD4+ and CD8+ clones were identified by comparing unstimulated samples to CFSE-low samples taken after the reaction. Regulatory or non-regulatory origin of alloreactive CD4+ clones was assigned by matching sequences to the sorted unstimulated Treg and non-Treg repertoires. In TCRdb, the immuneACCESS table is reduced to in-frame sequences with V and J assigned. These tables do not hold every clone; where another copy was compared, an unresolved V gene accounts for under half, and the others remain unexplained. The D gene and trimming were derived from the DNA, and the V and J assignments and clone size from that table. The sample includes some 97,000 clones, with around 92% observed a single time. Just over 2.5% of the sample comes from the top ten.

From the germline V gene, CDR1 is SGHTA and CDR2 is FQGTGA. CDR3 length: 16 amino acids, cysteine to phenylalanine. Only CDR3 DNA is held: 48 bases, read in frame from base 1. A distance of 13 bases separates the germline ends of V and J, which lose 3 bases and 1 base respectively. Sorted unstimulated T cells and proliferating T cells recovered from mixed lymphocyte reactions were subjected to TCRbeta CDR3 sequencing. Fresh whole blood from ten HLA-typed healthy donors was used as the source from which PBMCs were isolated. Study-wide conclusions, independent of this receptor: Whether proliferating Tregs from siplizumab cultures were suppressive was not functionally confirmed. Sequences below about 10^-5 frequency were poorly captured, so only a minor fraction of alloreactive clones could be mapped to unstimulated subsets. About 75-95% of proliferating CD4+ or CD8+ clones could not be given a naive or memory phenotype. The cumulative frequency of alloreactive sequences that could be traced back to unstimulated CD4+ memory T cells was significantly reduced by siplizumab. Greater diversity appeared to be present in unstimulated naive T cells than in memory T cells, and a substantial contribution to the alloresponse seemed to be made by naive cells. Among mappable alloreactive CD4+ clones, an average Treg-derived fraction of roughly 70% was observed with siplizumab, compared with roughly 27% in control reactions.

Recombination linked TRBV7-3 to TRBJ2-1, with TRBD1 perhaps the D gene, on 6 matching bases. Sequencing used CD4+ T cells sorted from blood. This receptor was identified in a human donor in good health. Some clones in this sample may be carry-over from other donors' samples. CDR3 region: CASSFNGQSSYNEQFF. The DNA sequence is TGTGCCAGCAGCTTCAATGGACAGAGTTCCTACAATGAGCAGTTCTTC. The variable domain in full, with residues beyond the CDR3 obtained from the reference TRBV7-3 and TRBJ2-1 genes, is GAGVSQTPSNKVTEKGKYVELRCDPISGHTALYWYRQSLGQGPEFLIYFQGTGAADDSGLPNDRFFAVRPEGSVSTLKIQRTERGDSAVYLCASSFNGQSSYNEQFFGPGTRLTVL.